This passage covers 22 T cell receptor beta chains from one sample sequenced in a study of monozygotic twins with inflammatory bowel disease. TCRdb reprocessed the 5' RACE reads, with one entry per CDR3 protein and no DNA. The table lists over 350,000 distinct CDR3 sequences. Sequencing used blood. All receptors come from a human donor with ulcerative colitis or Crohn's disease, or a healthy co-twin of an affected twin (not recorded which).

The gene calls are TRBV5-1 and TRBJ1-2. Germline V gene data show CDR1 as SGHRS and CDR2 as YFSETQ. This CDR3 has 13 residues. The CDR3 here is CASSPRSDYGYTF.

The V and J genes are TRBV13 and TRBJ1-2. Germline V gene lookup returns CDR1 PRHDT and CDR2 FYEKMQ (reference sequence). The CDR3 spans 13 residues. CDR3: CASSLAGALGYTF.

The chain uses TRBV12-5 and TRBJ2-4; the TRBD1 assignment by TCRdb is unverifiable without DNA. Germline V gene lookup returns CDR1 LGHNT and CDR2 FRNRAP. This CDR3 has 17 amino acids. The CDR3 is CASGLVGRQEAKNIQYF. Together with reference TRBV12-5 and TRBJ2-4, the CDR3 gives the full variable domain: DARVTQTPRHKVTEMGQEVTMRCQPILGHNTVFWYRQTMMQGLELLAYFRNRAPLDDSGMPKDRFSAEMPDATLATLKIQPSEPRDSAVYFCASGLVGRQEAKNIQYFGAGTRLSVL.

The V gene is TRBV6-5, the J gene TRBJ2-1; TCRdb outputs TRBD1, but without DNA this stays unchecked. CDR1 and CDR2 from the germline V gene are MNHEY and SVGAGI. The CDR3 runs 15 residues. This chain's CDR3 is CASTATGATYNEQFF.

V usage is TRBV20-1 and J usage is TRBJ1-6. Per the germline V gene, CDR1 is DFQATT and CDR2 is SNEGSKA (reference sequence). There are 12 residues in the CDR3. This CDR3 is CSARDEFSPLHF.

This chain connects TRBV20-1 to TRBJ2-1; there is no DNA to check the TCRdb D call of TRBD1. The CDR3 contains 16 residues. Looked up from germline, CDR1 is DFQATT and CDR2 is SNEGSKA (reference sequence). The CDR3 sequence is CSARDWGGYSYNEQFF.

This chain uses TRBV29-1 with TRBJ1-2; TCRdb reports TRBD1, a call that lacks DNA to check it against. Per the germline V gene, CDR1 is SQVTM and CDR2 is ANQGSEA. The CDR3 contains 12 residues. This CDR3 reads CSYEKRGNGYTF.

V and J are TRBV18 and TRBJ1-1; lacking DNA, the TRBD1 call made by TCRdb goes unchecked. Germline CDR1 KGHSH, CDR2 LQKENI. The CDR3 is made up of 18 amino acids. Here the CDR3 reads CASSPPIPHRDRGQEAFF. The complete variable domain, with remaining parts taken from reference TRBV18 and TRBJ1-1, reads NAGVMQNPRHLVRRRGQEARLRCSPMKGHSHVYWYRQLPEEGLKFMVYLQKENIIDESGMPKERFSAEFPKEGPSILRIQQVVRGDSAAYFCASSPPIPHRDRGQEAFFGQGTRLTVV.

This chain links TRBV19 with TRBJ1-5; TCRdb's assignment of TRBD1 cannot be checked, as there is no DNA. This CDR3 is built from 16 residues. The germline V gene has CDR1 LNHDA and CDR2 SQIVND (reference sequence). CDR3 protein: CASSIGLDRVHQPQHF.

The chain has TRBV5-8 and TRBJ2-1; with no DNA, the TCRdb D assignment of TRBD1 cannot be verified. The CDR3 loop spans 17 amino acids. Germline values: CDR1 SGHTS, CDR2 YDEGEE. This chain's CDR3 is CASSVSKGLFRGNEQFF.

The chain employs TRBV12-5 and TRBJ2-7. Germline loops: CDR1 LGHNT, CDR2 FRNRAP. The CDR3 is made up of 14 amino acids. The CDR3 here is CASGLGQTSGEQYF.

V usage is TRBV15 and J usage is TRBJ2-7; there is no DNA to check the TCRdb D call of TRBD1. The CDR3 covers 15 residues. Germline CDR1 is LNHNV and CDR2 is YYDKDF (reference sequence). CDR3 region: CATSRIYGQTYEQYF.

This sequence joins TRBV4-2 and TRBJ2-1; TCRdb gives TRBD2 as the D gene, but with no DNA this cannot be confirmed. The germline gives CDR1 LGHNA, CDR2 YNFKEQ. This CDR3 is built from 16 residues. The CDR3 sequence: CASSQDPSGGYNEQFF.

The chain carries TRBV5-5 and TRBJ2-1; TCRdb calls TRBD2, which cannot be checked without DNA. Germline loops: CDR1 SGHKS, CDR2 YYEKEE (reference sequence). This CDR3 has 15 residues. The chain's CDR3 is CASSFRRGANNEQFF.

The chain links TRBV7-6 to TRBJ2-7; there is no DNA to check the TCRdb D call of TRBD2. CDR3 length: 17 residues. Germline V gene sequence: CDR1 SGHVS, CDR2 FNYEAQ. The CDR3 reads CASSLGSDQLITYEQYF.

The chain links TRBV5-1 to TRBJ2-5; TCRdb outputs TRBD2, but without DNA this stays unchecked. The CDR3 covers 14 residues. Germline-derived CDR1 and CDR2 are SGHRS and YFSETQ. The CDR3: CASSRGGAQETQYF.

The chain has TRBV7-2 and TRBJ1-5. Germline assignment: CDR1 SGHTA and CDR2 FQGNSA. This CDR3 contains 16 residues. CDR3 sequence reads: CASSTSGVGTYQPQHF.

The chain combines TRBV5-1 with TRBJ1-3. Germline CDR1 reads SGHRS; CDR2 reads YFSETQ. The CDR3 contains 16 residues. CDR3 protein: CASSLERISSGNTIYF. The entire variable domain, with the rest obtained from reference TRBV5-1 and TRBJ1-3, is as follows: KAGVTQTPRYLIKTRGQQVTLSCSPISGHRSVSWYQQTPGQGLQFLFEYFSETQRNKGNFPGRFSGRQFSNSRSEMNVSTLELGDSALYLCASSLERISSGNTIYFGEGSWLTVV.

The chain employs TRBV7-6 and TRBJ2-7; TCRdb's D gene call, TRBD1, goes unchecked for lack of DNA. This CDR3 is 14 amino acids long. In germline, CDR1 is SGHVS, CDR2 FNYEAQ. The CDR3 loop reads CASSLEGQTYEQYF.

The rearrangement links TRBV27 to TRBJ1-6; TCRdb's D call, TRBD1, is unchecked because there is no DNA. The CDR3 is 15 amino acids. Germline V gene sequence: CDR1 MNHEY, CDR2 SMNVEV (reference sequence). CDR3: CASSLYGDRPSPLHF.

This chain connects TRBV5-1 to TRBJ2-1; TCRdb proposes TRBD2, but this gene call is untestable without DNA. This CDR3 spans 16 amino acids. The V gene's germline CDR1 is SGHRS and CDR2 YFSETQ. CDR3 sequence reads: CASSLGMTSGYNEQFF.

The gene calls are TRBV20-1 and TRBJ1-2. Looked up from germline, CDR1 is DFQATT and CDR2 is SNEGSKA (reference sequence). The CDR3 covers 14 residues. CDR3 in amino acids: CSAREQAGQKGYTF.